The 4 T cell receptor beta chains below all came from one sample that was sequenced in a study of cytomegalovirus exposure and HLA in healthy donors. Amplification used 60 Vbeta primers and 13 Jbeta primers. Profiled with immunoSEQ multiplex PCR; TCRdb holds only in-frame clones, not every one. Of 150,000 to 200,000 clones detected, approximately 80% appear once; the ten largest clones hold approximately 2.2%. The sequencing sample was made of PBMCs. These receptors all come from a male donor in good health and CMV-seronegative.

The chain recombines TRBV5-1 with TRBJ2-5; D is unclear. V lost 2 bases and J lost 1, with 9 bases in between. The CDR3 runs to 14 residues. Looked up from germline, CDR1 is SGHRS and CDR2 is YFSETQ. Here the CDR3 DNA reads TGCGCCAGCAGCTTTCCACACCTCCAAGAGACCCAGTACTTC. It codes for CASSFPHLQETQYF.

The rearrangement uses TRBV6-6 and TRBJ2-1; 10 nucleotides align to TRBD2. The CDR3 consists of 14 residues. V shed 9 bases and J 4 bases; nucleotides not matched to a gene: 6. The germline gives CDR1 MNHNY, CDR2 SVGAGI (reference sequence). The CDR3 sequence: CASAGLADYNEQFF. DNA of the CDR3: TGTGCCAGTGCAGGACTAGCGGATTACAATGAGCAGTTCTTC.

The gene calls are TRBV11-3 and TRBJ1-1, with D hard to call. In germline, CDR1 is SGHNT, CDR2 YENEEA. The CDR3 length is 14 residues. Trimming stripped 5 bases from V and 1 base from J, with 11 bases between. Written as DNA, the CDR3 is TGTGCCAGCAGCCGGGGAGACGGGAACACTGAAGCTTTCTTT. Translating gives CASSRGDGNTEAFF.

The gene calls are TRBV9 and TRBJ2-1; 11 bases map to TRBD2. Germline assignment: CDR1 SGDLS and CDR2 YYNGEE. After removal of 2 bases from V and 2 bases from J, the junction contained 3 bases not matched to a gene. The CDR3 length is 16 residues. CDR3 sequence (DNA): TGTGCCAGCAGCGTTAGCGGGAGGGTGACCTACAATGAGCAGTTCTTC. Amino acid sequence: CASSVSGRVTYNEQFF. The full variable domain, with the rest looked up from reference TRBV9 and TRBJ2-1, is DSGVTQTPKHLITATGQRVTLRCSPRSGDLSVYWYQQSLDQGLQFLIQYYNGEERAKGNILERFSAQQFPDLHSELNLSSLELGDSALYFCASSVSGRVTYNEQFFGPGTRLTVL.